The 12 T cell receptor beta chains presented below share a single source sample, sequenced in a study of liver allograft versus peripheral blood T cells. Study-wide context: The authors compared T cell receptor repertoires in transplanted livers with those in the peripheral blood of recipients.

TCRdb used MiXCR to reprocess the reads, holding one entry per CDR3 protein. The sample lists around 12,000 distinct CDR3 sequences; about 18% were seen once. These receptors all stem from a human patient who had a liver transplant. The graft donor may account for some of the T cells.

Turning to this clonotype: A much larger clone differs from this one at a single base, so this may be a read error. The CDR3 DNA is TGTGCCTGGAGTGCCGCGGGATTGGTCGACGAGCAGTACTTC. This sequence encodes CAWSAAGLVDEQYF. The V and J genes are TRBV30 and TRBJ2-7; maybe TRBD2 (6 bases). Deletions cut 1 base from V and 5 bases from J, with 15 bases between. This CDR3 is built from 14 residues. The germline V gene has CDR1 GTSNPN and CDR2 SVGIG (reference sequence).

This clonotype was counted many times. CDR3 bases: TGTGCCAGCAGCTTGTACGACAGGGGAGAATCTCAGCCCCAGCATTTT. This gives the protein CASSLYDRGESQPQHF. The chain is built from TRBV5-6 and TRBJ1-5; 8 bases fit TRBD1. Germline values: CDR1 SGHDT, CDR2 YYEEEE. Trimming took 1 base from V and 6 from J; bases not matched to a gene: 9. This CDR3 has 16 amino acids.

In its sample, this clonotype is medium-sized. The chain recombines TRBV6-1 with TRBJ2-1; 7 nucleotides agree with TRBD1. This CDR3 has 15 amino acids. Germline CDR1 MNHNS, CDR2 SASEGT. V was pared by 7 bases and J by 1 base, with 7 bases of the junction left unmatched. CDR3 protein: CASTSTGLSYNEQFF. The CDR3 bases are TGTGCCAGCACGTCGACAGGGCTTTCCTACAATGAGCAGTTCTTC.

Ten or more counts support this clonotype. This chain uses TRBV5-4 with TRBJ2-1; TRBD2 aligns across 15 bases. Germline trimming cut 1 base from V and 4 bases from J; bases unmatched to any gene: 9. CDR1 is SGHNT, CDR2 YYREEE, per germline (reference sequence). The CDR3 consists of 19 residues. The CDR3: CASSLKRTSGRGGYNEQFF. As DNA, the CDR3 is TGTGCCAGCAGCTTGAAGAGGACTAGCGGGAGGGGAGGGTACAATGAGCAGTTCTTC.

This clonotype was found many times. The CDR3 sequence is CASSLQAPRTSGRDTQYF. The CDR3 region has the DNA TGTGCCAGCAGCCTACAGGCGCCCCGGACTAGCGGGAGAGATACGCAGTATTTT. This chain connects TRBV6-6 to TRBJ2-3, with TRBD2 identical over 13 bases. CDR3 length equals 18 residues. Germline CDR1 reads MNHNY; CDR2 reads SVGAGI (reference sequence). Trimming took 6 bases from V and 5 from J; bases not matched to a gene: 14.

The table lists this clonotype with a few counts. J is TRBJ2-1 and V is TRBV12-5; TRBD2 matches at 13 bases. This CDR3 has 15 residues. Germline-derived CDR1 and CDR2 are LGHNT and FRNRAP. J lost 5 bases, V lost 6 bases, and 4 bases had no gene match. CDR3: CASGAGTSGNNEQFF. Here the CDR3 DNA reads TGTGCTAGTGGGGCTGGGACTAGCGGGAACAATGAGCAGTTCTTC.

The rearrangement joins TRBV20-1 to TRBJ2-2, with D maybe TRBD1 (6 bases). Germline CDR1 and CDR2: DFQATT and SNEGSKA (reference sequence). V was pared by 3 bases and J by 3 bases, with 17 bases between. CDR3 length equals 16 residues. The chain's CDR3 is CSARSLGQSHTGELFF. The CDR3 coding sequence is TGCAGTGCTAGGTCCCTAGGACAGTCCCACACCGGGGAGCTGTTTTTT.

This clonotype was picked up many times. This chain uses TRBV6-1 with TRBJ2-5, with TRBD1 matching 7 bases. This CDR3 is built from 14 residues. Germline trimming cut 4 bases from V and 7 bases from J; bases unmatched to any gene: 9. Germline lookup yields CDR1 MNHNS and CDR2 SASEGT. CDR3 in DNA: TGTGCCAGCAGTGTTGACAGGGAACCAGGGACCCAGTACTTC. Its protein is CASSVDREPGTQYF.

The CDR3 DNA sequence: TGTGCCAGCAGCCCTTTGGGGGTGAACACTGAAGCTTTCTTT. Protein: CASSPLGVNTEAFF. V is TRBV6-6 and J is TRBJ1-1; a possible D gene is TRBD1 (5 bases). Looked up from germline, CDR1 is MNHNY and CDR2 is SVGAGI (reference sequence). This CDR3 spans 14 amino acids. Trimming took off 6 bases at V and 0 bases at J, with 11 bases between the two ends.

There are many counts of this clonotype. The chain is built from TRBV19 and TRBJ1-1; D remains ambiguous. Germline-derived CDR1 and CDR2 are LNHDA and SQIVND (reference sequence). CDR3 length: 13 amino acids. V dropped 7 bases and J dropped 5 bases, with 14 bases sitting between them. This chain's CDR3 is CASKDARVTEAFF. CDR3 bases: TGTGCCAGTAAGGACGCGAGGGTGACTGAAGCTTTCTTT. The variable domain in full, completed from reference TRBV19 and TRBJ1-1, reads DGGITQSPKYLFRKEGQNVTLSCEQNLNHDAMYWYRQDPGQGLRLIYYSQIVNDFQKGDIAEGYSVSREKKESFPLTVTSAQKNPTAFYLCASKDARVTEAFFGQGTRLTVV.

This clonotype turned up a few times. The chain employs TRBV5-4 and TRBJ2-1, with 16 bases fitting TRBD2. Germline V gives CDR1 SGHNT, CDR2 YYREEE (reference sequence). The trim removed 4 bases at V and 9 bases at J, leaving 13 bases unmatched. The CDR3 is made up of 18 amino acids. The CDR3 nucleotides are TGTGCCAGCAGCCCCGGGACTAGCGGGAGGGTCCCCTCCAGTGAGCAGTTCTTC. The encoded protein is CASSPGTSGRVPSSEQFF.

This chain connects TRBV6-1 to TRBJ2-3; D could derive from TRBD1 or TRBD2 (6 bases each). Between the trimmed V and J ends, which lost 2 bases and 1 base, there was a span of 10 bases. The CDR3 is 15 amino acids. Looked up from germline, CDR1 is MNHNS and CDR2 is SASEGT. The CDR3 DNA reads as TGTGCCAGCAGTGAACTGAGGGGGGGCACAGATACGCAGTATTTT. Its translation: CASSELRGGTDTQYF.